Shown below are 15 T cell receptor beta chains from a single sample sequenced in a study of Tregs in tolerant kidney transplant recipients. Sequenced by immunoSEQ multiplex PCR; TCRdb stores in-frame clones only, minus some. Here the sample spans around 85,000 clones, 85% to 95% being singletons. Sequences were derived from Tregs from blood, sampled before the transplant. These receptors were obtained from a human donor who received a combined kidney and bone marrow transplant.

This rearrangement joins TRBV4-1 to TRBJ2-7; TRBD1 is a possible D gene (5 bases). V was clipped by 1 base and J by 6 bases, with 13 bases between them. Germline lookup yields CDR1 MGHRA and CDR2 YSYEKL. The CDR3 contains 14 residues. The CDR3 protein is CASSQVQARSEQYF. The CDR3 DNA reads as TGCGCCAGCAGCCAAGTACAGGCGAGGAGCGAGCAGTACTTC.

This sequence joins TRBV7-2 and TRBJ2-7; D may correspond to TRBD1 or TRBD2 (5 bases each). V shed 5 bases and J shed 7 bases, with 15 bases lying between them. The length of the CDR3 is 13 residues. The germline V gene encodes CDR1 SGHTA and CDR2 FQGNSA. For the CDR3, the DNA is TGTGCCAGCAGCCCGTCGGGGACGGGAGAGCAGTACTTC. Its translation is CASSPSGTGEQYF.

V and J are TRBV29-1 and TRBJ2-7; the match to TRBD2 covers 14 bases. V lost 6 bases, J lost 0 bases, and 4 bases stayed unmatched. The CDR3 is 15 residues long. The germline gives CDR1 SQVTM, CDR2 ANQGSEA. CDR3 loop: CSVHGLAGGSYEQYF. DNA for the CDR3: TGCAGCGTCCACGGACTAGCGGGAGGCTCCTACGAGCAGTACTTC.

This chain connects TRBV5-1 to TRBJ2-7; a possible D gene is TRBD2 (5 bases). V was shortened by 5 bases and J by 2 bases, with 14 bases between the two germline ends. The germline V gene encodes CDR1 SGHRS and CDR2 YFSETQ. This CDR3 has 14 amino acids. The CDR3 spells CASSRGERAYEQYF. Written as DNA, the CDR3 is TGCGCCAGCAGTCGCGGAGAGAGGGCCTACGAGCAGTACTTC. Together with reference TRBV5-1 and TRBJ2-7, the CDR3 gives the full variable domain: KAGVTQTPRYLIKTRGQQVTLSCSPISGHRSVSWYQQTPGQGLQFLFEYFSETQRNKGNFPGRFSGRQFSNSRSEMNVSTLELGDSALYLCASSRGERAYEQYFGPGTRLTVT.

This sequence joins TRBV7-2 and TRBJ2-1; TRBD2 is a possible D gene (5 bases). Trimming left V 2 bases short and J 16 bases short, with 15 bases between. The CDR3 covers 12 residues. The germline CDR1 and CDR2 sequences are SGHTA and FQGNSA. The CDR3, as DNA: TGTGCCAGCAGCTTAACATCTCGCGCGGGTTTCTTC. Its translation is CASSLTSRAGFF.

The rearrangement joins TRBV19 to TRBJ2-7; 11 bases align to TRBD2. Germline CDR1 is LNHDA and CDR2 is SQIVND (reference sequence). Trimming at V came to 1 base and at J to 1 base, leaving 3 bases not matched to a gene. There are 16 residues in the CDR3. CDR3 bases: TGTGCCAGTAGTATAGGGGCTAGCGGGAGGTCCTACGAGCAGTACTTC. This codes for CASSIGASGRSYEQYF.

This clone was seen more than once but under ten times. The genes are TRBV7-6 and TRBJ1-3; D is undetermined. V dropped 0 bases and J dropped 0 bases, with 9 bases sitting between them. The CDR3 has 16 amino acids. Germline V CDR1 and CDR2: SGHVS, FNYEAQ. For the CDR3, the DNA is TGTGCCAGCAGCTTAGCCGAGGGATCCTCTGGAAACACCATATATTTT. This codes for CASSLAEGSSGNTIYF. The full variable domain, its missing parts supplied by reference TRBV7-6 and TRBJ1-3, is GAGVSQSPRYKVTKRGQDVALRCDPISGHVSLYWYRQALGQGPEFLTYFNYEAQQDKSGLPNDRFSAERPEGSISTLTIQRTEQRDSAMYRCASSLAEGSSGNTIYFGEGSWLTVV.

V gene TRBV21-1 combines with J gene TRBJ1-6; whether TRBD1, the table's D call, matches the DNA was not checked. TRBV21-1 is a known pseudogene. This CDR3 spans 19 amino acids. The CDR3 DNA is TGTGCCAGCAGCAAAGAGCGGACAGCTCATGGTTGTATGGATTCACCCCTCCACTTT. Its translation: CASSKERTAHGCMDSPLHF.

V gene TRBV7-6 combines with J gene TRBJ2-6, with D maybe TRBD1 (6 bases). Germline assignment: CDR1 SGHVS and CDR2 FNYEAQ. There are 15 residues in the CDR3. V was shortened by 5 bases and J by 2 bases, with 10 bases between the two germline ends. This CDR3 reads CASSHGQPGANVLTF. In nucleotides, the CDR3 is TGTGCCAGCAGCCATGGACAGCCTGGGGCCAACGTCCTGACTTTC. Variable domain in full (rest from reference TRBV7-6 and TRBJ2-6): GAGVSQSPRYKVTKRGQDVALRCDPISGHVSLYWYRQALGQGPEFLTYFNYEAQQDKSGLPNDRFSAERPEGSISTLTIQRTEQRDSAMYRCASSHGQPGANVLTFGAGSRLTVL.

The rearrangement uses TRBV6-1 and TRBJ2-3, with D perhaps TRBD2 (5 bases). The CDR3 consists of 12 residues. Germline V gene lookup returns CDR1 MNHNS and CDR2 SASEGT. The V end lost 7 bases, the J end lost 2 bases, and 7 bases lay between the germline ends. The DNA of the CDR3 is TGTGCCAGCAAAGCGGTCACAGATACGCAGTATTTT. Residues: CASKAVTDTQYF.

The V gene is TRBV18, the J gene TRBJ1-4; the D gene is possibly TRBD1 (5 bases). V was shortened by 5 bases and J by 5 bases, with 15 bases between the two germline ends. The CDR3 runs to 15 residues. CDR1 is KGHSH, CDR2 LQKENI, per germline. CDR3 DNA sequence: TGTGCCAGCTCATCTTACCGGGACGGAAATGAAAAACTGTTTTTT. Protein sequence: CASSSYRDGNEKLFF.

This CDR3 is CASSYRDSGKGQFF. The CDR3 DNA sequence: TGTGCCAGCAGCTACCGGGACAGTGGTAAAGGGCAGTTCTTC. The V gene is TRBV7-3, the J gene TRBJ2-1; 7 bases are shared with TRBD1. Germline lookup yields CDR1 SGHTA and CDR2 FQGTGA. CDR3 length: 14 residues. With 4 bases clipped from V and 12 bases from J, the junction kept 12 bases outside the gene matches.

This sequence joins TRBV13 and TRBJ1-2; D is uncertain. Looked up from germline, CDR1 is PRHDT and CDR2 is FYEKMQ (reference sequence). Trimming took 4 bases from V and 4 from J, leaving 7 bases between them. This CDR3 has 12 residues. The CDR3 DNA reads TGTGCCAGCAGCTCACTCAGCTATGGCTACACCTTC. Translated: CASSSLSYGYTF.

V gene TRBV7-2 combines with J gene TRBJ2-7, with 11 bases matching TRBD2. Germline V gene data show CDR1 as SGHTA and CDR2 as FQGNSA. CDR3 length: 15 amino acids. Losses at the gene ends were 5 bases for V and 6 bases for J; bases not matched to a gene: 9. CDR3 sequence: CASSRQSGTSGEQYF. The CDR3 region has the DNA TGTGCCAGCAGCCGACAGTCCGGGACTAGCGGCGAGCAGTACTTC.

This chain connects TRBV20-1 to TRBJ2-1; D unclear. The CDR3 sequence is 10 residues long. Germline CDR1 reads DFQATT; CDR2 reads SNEGSKA (reference sequence). Trimming left V 6 bases short and J 6 bases short, with 6 bases between. The CDR3 is CSAELNEQFF. DNA for the CDR3: TGCAGTGCCGAACTCAATGAGCAGTTCTTC.